This entry lists 5 T cell receptor beta chains sequenced from one sample in a study of naive and memory T cell subsets. An oligonucleotide containing a UMI was ligated to the 3' end of TCR cDNA. Amplification of ligated cDNA took four PCR rounds with SP2 and nested alpha and beta constant primers. TCRdb redid the calling of the 5' RACE reads with MiXCR, one entry per CDR3 protein. The sample includes 45,000 to 55,000 distinct CDR3 sequences, about 4.4% of them seen just once. The origin of the receptors is a female donor in good health.

This clonotype was counted many times. V gene TRBV29-1 combines with J gene TRBJ2-1; no firm D call. Deletions cut 3 bases from V and 2 bases from J, with 11 bases between. Germline V lookup: CDR1 SQVTM, CDR2 ANQGSEA. This CDR3 contains 14 residues. The CDR3: CSVDLTETYNEQFF. CDR3 nucleotide sequence: TGCAGCGTTGATTTGACGGAAACCTACAATGAGCAGTTCTTC.

This chain connects TRBV28 to TRBJ1-5, with D maybe TRBD1 (5 bases). Trimming took off 2 bases at V and 5 bases at J, with 10 bases between the two ends. The CDR3 totals 14 residues. Germline lookup yields CDR1 MDHEN and CDR2 SYDVKM. CDR3 in amino acids: CASSLRRVHQPQHF. Here the CDR3 DNA reads TGTGCCAGCAGTTTACGCAGGGTTCATCAGCCCCAGCATTTT.

Here the CDR3 reads CSARSPRTDTQYF. Here the CDR3 DNA reads TGCAGTGCTAGAAGTCCCCGCACAGATACGCAGTATTTT. The chain combines TRBV20-1 with TRBJ2-3, with D hard to call. The CDR3 extends over 13 amino acids. Trimming took off 2 bases at V and 1 base at J, with 7 bases between the two ends. Per germline, CDR1 DFQATT and CDR2 SNEGSKA (reference sequence).

V gene TRBV29-1 combines with J gene TRBJ2-1, with D unresolved. The CDR3 spans 12 residues. Germline-derived CDR1 and CDR2 are SQVTM and ANQGSEA. Between the trimmed V and J ends, which lost 5 bases and 2 bases, there was a span of 7 bases. The CDR3 coding sequence is TGCAGCGTTCCCGCAACCTACAATGAGCAGTTCTTC. As protein: CSVPATYNEQFF.

This clonotype was picked up a small number of times. This chain links TRBV4-1 with TRBJ1-2; D gene uncertain. Trimming left V 4 bases short and J 3 bases short, with 18 bases between. CDR1 and CDR2 from the germline V gene are MGHRA and YSYEKL. CDR3 length: 16 residues. CDR3 in amino acids: CASSPEPGGADYGYTF. The CDR3 DNA reads as TGCGCCAGCAGCCCCGAACCGGGAGGCGCGGACTATGGCTACACCTTC.